These 17 T cell receptor beta chains originate from one sample sequenced in a study of cytomegalovirus exposure and HLA in healthy donors. The PCR used 60 Vbeta and 13 Jbeta primers. The assay was immunoSEQ multiplex PCR, and TCRdb's table has in-frame clones only and misses some. Found here are around 100,000 clones, 60% to 85% of them singletons; the top ten hold under 4.5%. Material for sequencing was PBMCs. The source is a man aged 50 or older in good health and CMV-seropositive.

Worth noting for this clone: At the DNA level, this CDR3 is encoded by other sequences in the same sample as well. CDR3 nucleotide sequence: TGTGCCAGCAGTTCCGGACAGTCGAACACCGGGGAGCTGTTTTTT. Translated: CASSSGQSNTGELFF. The gene calls are TRBV7-8 and TRBJ2-2; tentative D call: TRBD1 (6 bases). Germline V gene data show CDR1 as SGHVS and CDR2 as FQNEAQ. This CDR3 contains 15 residues. V was pared by 6 bases and J by 0 bases, with 11 bases between.

The chain combines TRBV30 with TRBJ2-7; 14 bases are a match to TRBD2. V shed 8 bases, J shed 3 bases, and the junction held 12 bases outside the gene matches. Germline CDR1 GTSNPN, CDR2 SVGIG (reference sequence). The length of the CDR3 is 16 residues. CDR3 sequence: CAGGRLAGGSSYEQYF. As DNA, the CDR3 is TGTGCCGGGGGACGACTAGCGGGAGGGAGTAGCTACGAGCAGTACTTC.

The rearrangement links TRBV27 to TRBJ2-5; TRBD2 aligns across 7 bases. Germline assignment: CDR1 MNHEY and CDR2 SMNVEV (reference sequence). The CDR3 is 12 residues long. Trimming took 2 bases from V and 11 from J; bases not matched to a gene: 5. The CDR3, as DNA: TGTGCCAGCAGTTTACCCGGCGGGAGTCAGTACTTC. This encodes CASSLPGGSQYF.

V gene TRBV11-3 combines with J gene TRBJ2-1; tentatively, D is TRBD2 (5 bases). The CDR3 totals 15 residues. The V gene lost 1 base and the J gene lost 2 bases, with 9 bases spanning the gap. The germline CDR1 and CDR2 sequences are SGHNT and YENEEA. The CDR3 region has the DNA TGTGCCAGCAGCTTAGGGTCCGGGGCCTACAATGAGCAGTTCTTC. Protein sequence: CASSLGSGAYNEQFF.

The chain has TRBV27 and TRBJ2-5; tentative D call: TRBD1 (5 bases). V was pared by 5 bases and J by 1 base, with 14 bases between. Germline CDR1 reads MNHEY; CDR2 reads SMNVEV (reference sequence). The CDR3 runs 15 residues. The CDR3 protein is CASSPRGHVQETQYF. Here the CDR3 DNA reads TGTGCCAGCAGTCCTAGGGGCCACGTCCAAGAGACCCAGTACTTC.

The V call is TRBV5-1, the J call TRBJ2-7; 7 positions match TRBD1. The V gene end was trimmed by 3 bases and the J gene end by 6 bases; junction bases not matched to a gene: 9. The CDR3 is made up of 14 amino acids. Germline-derived CDR1 and CDR2 are SGHRS and YFSETQ. CDR3: CASSSGTEFTEQYF. The CDR3 DNA sequence: TGCGCCAGCAGCTCCGGGACAGAGTTTACCGAGCAGTACTTC.

This clone was picked up a small number of times. The chain couples TRBV5-1 to TRBJ2-6; maybe TRBD1 (5 bases). The V end lost 5 bases, the J end lost 0 bases, and 21 bases lay between the germline ends. The CDR3 runs to 19 residues. The germline gives CDR1 SGHRS, CDR2 YFSETQ. CDR3 residues: CASRQGFPRTLSGANVLTF. DNA for the CDR3: TGCGCCAGCAGACAAGGCTTTCCCCGGACACTCTCTGGGGCCAACGTCCTGACTTTC.

The chain is built from TRBV6-5 and TRBJ1-2, with 7 bases fitting TRBD1. The CDR3 has 13 amino acids. The trim removed 2 bases at V and 6 bases at J, leaving 3 bases unmatched. Per the germline V gene, CDR1 is MNHEY and CDR2 is SVGAGI. CDR3 in amino acids: CASSYARGNGYTF. The CDR3 DNA is TGTGCCAGCAGTTACGCCAGGGGGAATGGCTACACCTTC.

V is TRBV19 and J is TRBJ1-1; D ambiguous. CDR3 length equals 13 residues. Germline V CDR1 and CDR2: LNHDA, SQIVND (reference sequence). V was cut by 7 bases and J by 5 bases, with 14 bases left in between. CDR3 region: CASIPLSRTEAFF. The CDR3 coding sequence is TGTGCCAGTATCCCCCTGTCGCGAACTGAAGCTTTCTTT. The full variable domain, rest sourced from reference TRBV19 and TRBJ1-1, is DGGITQSPKYLFRKEGQNVTLSCEQNLNHDAMYWYRQDPGQGLRLIYYSQIVNDFQKGDIAEGYSVSREKKESFPLTVTSAQKNPTAFYLCASIPLSRTEAFFGQGTRLTVV.

This clone turned up a few times. The chain employs TRBV7-9 and TRBJ2-5; weak D call: TRBD2 (5 bases). Germline CDR1 reads SEHNR; CDR2 reads FQNEAQ (reference sequence). The CDR3 spans 15 residues. Trimming stripped 5 bases from V and 2 bases from J, with 15 bases between. The CDR3 loop is CASSDLGDYQETQYF. DNA of the CDR3: TGTGCCAGCAGCGACTTAGGAGACTATCAAGAGACCCAGTACTTC. Looking up the rest from reference TRBV7-9 and TRBJ2-5 gives the full variable domain: DTGVSQNPRHKITKRGQNVTFRCDPISEHNRLYWYRQTLGQGPEFLTYFQNEAQLEKSRLLSDRFSAERPKGSFSTLEIQRTEQGDSAMYLCASSDLGDYQETQYFGPGTRLLVL.

The genes are TRBV7-9 and TRBJ2-1; the match to TRBD1 covers 7 bases. CDR1 is SEHNR and CDR2 is FQNEAQ in the germline V gene (reference sequence). This CDR3 region has 15 residues. The V and J ends lost 5 bases and 4 bases, in that order; junction bases with no gene match: 8. The CDR3 region is CASSPPGQLYNEQFF. DNA for the CDR3: TGTGCCAGCAGCCCCCCGGGACAGTTATACAATGAGCAGTTCTTC.

The V call is TRBV21-1, the J call TRBJ2-1; the DNA was not used to check the table's D call, TRBD2. TRBV21-1 is recorded as a pseudogene. This CDR3 has 17 residues. CDR3 nucleotide sequence: TGTGCCAGCAGCAAAGACTCGGTAGCGGGAGGGCCCCATGAGCAGTTCTTC. Its protein product is CASSKDSVAGGPHEQFF.

V usage is TRBV7-8 and J usage is TRBJ1-5; TRBD1 agrees at 8 bases. Looked up from germline, CDR1 is SGHVS and CDR2 is FQNEAQ. V lost 6 bases and J lost 5; bases outside the gene matches: 6. The CDR3 is 14 residues long. The CDR3 nucleotides are TGTGCCAGCAGTTATGGGACAGGCGATCAGCCCCAGCATTTT. This sequence encodes CASSYGTGDQPQHF.

The CDR3 DNA reads as TGTGCCACCAGGGGGCTAGCGGTTACCGGGGAGCTGTTTTTT. It specifies CATRGLAVTGELFF. This chain connects TRBV6-1 to TRBJ2-2; D may be TRBD1 (8 bases). The CDR3 runs 14 residues. CDR1 and CDR2 from the germline V gene are MNHNS and SASEGT. The V end was cut by 10 bases, the J end by 5 bases, with 17 bases between.

The chain carries TRBV27 and TRBJ2-1, with TRBD2 matching 14 bases. Trimming at V came to 0 bases and at J to 9 bases, leaving 1 base not matched to a gene. The CDR3 extends over 15 amino acids. From germline, CDR1 is MNHEY and CDR2 SMNVEV (reference sequence). The CDR3 nucleotides are TGTGCCAGCAGTTTATCGGGACTAGCGGGAGTTGAGCAGTTCTTC. Translating gives CASSLSGLAGVEQFF.

The rearrangement links TRBV10-1 to TRBJ2-5; 12 positions match TRBD1. V trimming: 0 bases; J trimming: 8 bases; junction bases outside the gene matches: 4. CDR1 is WNHNN, CDR2 SYGVQD, per germline (reference sequence). CDR3 length: 15 amino acids. CDR3 sequence reads: CASSESLGQGATQYF. The CDR3, as DNA: TGCGCCAGCAGTGAGTCCCTGGGACAGGGGGCCACCCAGTACTTC.

The chain uses TRBV9 and TRBJ2-2; 10 bases align to TRBD2. V lost 1 base, J lost 2 bases, and 5 bases stayed unmatched. The germline V gene encodes CDR1 SGDLS and CDR2 YYNGEE. There are 17 residues in the CDR3. The CDR3 region has the DNA TGTGCCAGCAGCGTATTCGCTAGCGGGGGCAACACCGGGGAGCTGTTTTTT. It codes for CASSVFASGGNTGELFF.